This T cell receptor (beta chain) was obtained from a study of T cells expressing NK-cell markers. Overall study results and limits: Of the CD8+ T cell pool in several donors, about 1.0-7.0% was accounted for by dominant NKG2C+ clonotypes. A few of the donors also had these clonotypes leading their CD3+CD56-NKG2C+ fraction.

As to this clonotype: What it recognizes is unknown.

Generation of TCR beta cDNA was performed by 5'RACE template switching incorporating UMIs. Reprocessing the 5' RACE reads, TCRdb reports a single entry for every CDR3 protein and omits DNA. Found here are 350,000 to 400,000 distinct CDR3 sequences; the top ten clones hold about 10%. CDR1 is SGHRS and CDR2 is YFSETQ in the germline V gene. The CDR3 runs 12 residues. The specimen sequenced was blood T cells: a sorted CD56 or NKG2C T cell subset, CD4+ or CD8+ T cells, or bulk PBMC T cells (not recorded which). The V gene is TRBV5-1, the J gene TRBJ2-3. This TCR came from a woman aged 45-59 years in good health. This chain's CDR3 is CASSLLTDTQYF.